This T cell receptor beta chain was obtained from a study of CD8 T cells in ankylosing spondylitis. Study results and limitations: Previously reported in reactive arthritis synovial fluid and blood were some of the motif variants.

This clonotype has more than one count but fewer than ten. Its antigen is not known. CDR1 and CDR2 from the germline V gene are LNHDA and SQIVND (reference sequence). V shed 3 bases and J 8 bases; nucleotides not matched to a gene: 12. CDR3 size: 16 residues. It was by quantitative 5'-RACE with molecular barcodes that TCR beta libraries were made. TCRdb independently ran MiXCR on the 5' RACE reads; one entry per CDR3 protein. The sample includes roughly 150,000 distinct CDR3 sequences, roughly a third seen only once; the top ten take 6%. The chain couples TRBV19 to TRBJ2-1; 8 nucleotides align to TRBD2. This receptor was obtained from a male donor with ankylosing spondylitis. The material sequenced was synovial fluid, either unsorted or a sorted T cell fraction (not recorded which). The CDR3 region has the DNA TGTGCCAGTAGTATCGGCCCGGGACTAGGGCTGGATGAGCAGTTCTTC. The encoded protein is CASSIGPGLGLDEQFF.